This T cell receptor beta chain was sequenced in a study of T cell responses to AZD1222 COVID-19 vaccine. Study-wide findings and caveats: Clonal diversity may have been underestimated, and the donors were mostly white British, with more females than males. Two doses of AZD1222 preceded a rise in Spike-specific TCR breadth and depth. At baseline, seropositivity was found in only a handful of AZD1222 recipients. Across spike, vaccine-associated CD4 TCRs were found, dominant at 160-218 and 743-854.

CDR1 is MNHEY, CDR2 SVGEGT, per germline. The CDR3 runs 18 residues. The V gene lost 4 bases and the J gene lost 1 base, with 22 bases spanning the gap. Data came from immunoSEQ multiplex PCR; TCRdb stores just in-frame clones and leaves some out. The sample shows over 100,000 clones, 90% to 95% of them seen only once. Remarks on this clone: What it binds is not known.

Source: peripheral blood, taken on day 0 of AZD1222 vaccination. The chain couples TRBV6-2 or TRBV6-3 to TRBJ1-2; no reliable D call. The source of this sequence is an adult in good health. The CDR3: CASSSSHLTRVGNYGYTF. The CDR3 nucleotides are TGTGCCAGCAGTTCATCCCACCTAACTCGCGTCGGTAACTATGGCTACACCTTC.